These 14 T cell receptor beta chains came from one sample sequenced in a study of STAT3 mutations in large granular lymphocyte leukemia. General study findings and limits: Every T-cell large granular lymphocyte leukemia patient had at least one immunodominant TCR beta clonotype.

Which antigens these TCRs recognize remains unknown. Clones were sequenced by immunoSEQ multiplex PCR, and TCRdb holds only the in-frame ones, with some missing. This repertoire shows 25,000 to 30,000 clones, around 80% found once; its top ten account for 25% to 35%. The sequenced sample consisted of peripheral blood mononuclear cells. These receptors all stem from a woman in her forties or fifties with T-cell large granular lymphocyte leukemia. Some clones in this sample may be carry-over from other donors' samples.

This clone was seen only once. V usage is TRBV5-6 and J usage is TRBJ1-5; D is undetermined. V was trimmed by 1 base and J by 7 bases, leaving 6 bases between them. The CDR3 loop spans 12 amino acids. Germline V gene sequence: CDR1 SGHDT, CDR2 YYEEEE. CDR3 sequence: CASSLKGQPQHF. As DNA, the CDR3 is TGTGCCAGCAGCTTGAAGGGCCAGCCCCAGCATTTT.

Here the CDR3 DNA reads TGTGCCAGCAGTTTCCGGACTAGCGGGAGTTCCTACGAGCAGTACTTC. Amino acids: CASSFRTSGSSYEQYF. The gene calls are TRBV27 and TRBJ2-7, with 13 nucleotides matching TRBD2. Germline V gene lookup returns CDR1 MNHEY and CDR2 SMNVEV (reference sequence). The CDR3 covers 16 residues. J lost 1 base, V lost 3 bases, and 3 bases had no gene match.

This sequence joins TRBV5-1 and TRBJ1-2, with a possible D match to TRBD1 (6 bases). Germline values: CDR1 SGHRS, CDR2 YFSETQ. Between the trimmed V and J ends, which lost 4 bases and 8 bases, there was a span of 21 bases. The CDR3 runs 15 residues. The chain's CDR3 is CASSQQGGGPGGYTF. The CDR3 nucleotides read TGCGCCAGCAGCCAGCAAGGAGGGGGGCCGGGAGGCTACACCTTC.

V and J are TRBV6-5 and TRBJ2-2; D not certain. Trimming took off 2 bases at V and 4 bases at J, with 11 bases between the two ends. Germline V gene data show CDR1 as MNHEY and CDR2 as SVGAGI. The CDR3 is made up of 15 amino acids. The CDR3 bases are TGTGCCAGCAGTTACGGGCTAGTTGGCACCGGGGAGCTGTTTTTT. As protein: CASSYGLVGTGELFF.

The CDR3 DNA reads TGCGCCAGCAGCTTGGTTCCGGACGGTGGCGAGCAGTACTTC. Translating it yields CASSLVPDGGEQYF. V gene TRBV5-1 combines with J gene TRBJ2-7; D remains ambiguous. Trimming took off 0 bases at V and 6 bases at J, with 13 bases between the two ends. Germline V gives CDR1 SGHRS, CDR2 YFSETQ. The length of the CDR3 is 14 residues.

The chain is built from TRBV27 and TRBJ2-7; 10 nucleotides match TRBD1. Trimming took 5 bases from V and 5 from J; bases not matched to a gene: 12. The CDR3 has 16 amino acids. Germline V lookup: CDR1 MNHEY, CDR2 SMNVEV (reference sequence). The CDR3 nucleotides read TGTGCCAGCAGTCTAAGTTGGGGGACAGGGGCCCACGAGCAGTACTTC. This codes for CASSLSWGTGAHEQYF.

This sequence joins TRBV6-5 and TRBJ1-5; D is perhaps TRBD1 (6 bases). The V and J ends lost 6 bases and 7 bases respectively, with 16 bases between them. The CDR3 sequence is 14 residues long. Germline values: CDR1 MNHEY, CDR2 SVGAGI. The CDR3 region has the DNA TGTGCCAGCAGGAGGGGGGCCTATCGACAGCCCCAGCATTTT. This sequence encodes CASRRGAYRQPQHF.

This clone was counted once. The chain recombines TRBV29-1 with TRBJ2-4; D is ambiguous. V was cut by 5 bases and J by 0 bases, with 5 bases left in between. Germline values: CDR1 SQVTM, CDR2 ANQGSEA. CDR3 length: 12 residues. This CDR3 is CSVRSAKNIQYF. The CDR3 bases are TGCAGCGTTAGATCAGCCAAAAACATTCAGTACTTC.

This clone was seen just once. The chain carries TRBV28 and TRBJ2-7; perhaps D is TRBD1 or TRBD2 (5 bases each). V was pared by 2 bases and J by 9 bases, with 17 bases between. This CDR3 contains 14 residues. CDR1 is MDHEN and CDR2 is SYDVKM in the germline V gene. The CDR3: CASSLVRDLGVQYF. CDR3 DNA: TGTGCCAGCAGTTTAGTCCGGGACCTAGGGGTGCAGTACTTC.

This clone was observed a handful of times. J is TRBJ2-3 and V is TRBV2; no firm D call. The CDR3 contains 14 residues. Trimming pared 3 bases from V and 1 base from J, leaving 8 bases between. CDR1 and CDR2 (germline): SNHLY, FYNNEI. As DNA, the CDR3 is TGTGCCAGCAGTGATTCGGCACGCACAGATACGCAGTATTTT. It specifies CASSDSARTDTQYF.

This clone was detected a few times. CDR3 amino acids: CASSQGVPSGKSSYNEQFF. CDR3 nucleotide sequence: TGCGCCAGCAGCCAAGGAGTTCCTAGCGGGAAGAGCTCCTACAATGAGCAGTTCTTC. V usage is TRBV4-1 and J usage is TRBJ2-1; 9 nucleotides line up with TRBD2. The CDR3 totals 19 residues. Germline V CDR1 and CDR2: MGHRA, YSYEKL. The J segment lost 0 bases and the V segment lost 1 base, leaving 10 bases of the junction unmatched.

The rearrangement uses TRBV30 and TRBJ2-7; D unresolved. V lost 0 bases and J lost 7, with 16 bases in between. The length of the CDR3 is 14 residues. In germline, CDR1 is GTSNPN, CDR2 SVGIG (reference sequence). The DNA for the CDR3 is TGTGCCTGGAGTGTCGGCGGCTTTTTAGGAGAGCAGTACTTC. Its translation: CAWSVGGFLGEQYF. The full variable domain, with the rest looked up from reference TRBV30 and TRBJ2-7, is SQTIHQWPATLVQPVGSPLSLECTVEGTSNPNLYWYRQAAGRGLQLLFYSVGIGQISSEVPQNLSASRPQDRQFILSSKKLLLSDSGFYLCAWSVGGFLGEQYFGPGTRLTVT.

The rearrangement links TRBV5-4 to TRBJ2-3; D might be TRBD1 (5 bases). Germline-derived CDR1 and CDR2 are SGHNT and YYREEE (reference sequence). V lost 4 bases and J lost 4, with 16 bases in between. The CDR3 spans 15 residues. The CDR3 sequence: CASSPAGFRADTQYF. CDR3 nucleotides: TGTGCCAGCAGCCCTGCAGGGTTTCGCGCAGATACGCAGTATTTT.

The DNA for the CDR3 is TGCAGCGCCGACCTGGACGGACAACTCTACAATGAGCAGTTCTTC. Translating it yields CSADLDGQLYNEQFF. The chain has TRBV29-1 and TRBJ2-1, with a possible D match to TRBD1 (5 bases). The V end was cut by 7 bases, the J end by 3 bases, with 19 bases between. The V gene's germline CDR1 is SQVTM and CDR2 ANQGSEA. CDR3 length: 15 residues.